The 14 T cell receptor beta chains listed next were all sequenced from one sample in a study of blood T cell repertoires in COVID-19. TCRdb's table, derived via immunoSEQ multiplex PCR, lists solely in-frame clones and lacks some. Of fewer than 350,000 clones in the sample, roughly 87% were seen once. The source material was peripheral blood. The origin of the receptors is a man aged 18-30 years with active or convalescent COVID-19.

The rearrangement uses TRBV11-2 and TRBJ1-4, with 12 bases that match TRBD1. The CDR3 runs 14 residues. Looked up from germline, CDR1 is SGHAT and CDR2 is FQNNGV. The V and J ends lost 5 bases and 7 bases, in that order; junction bases with no gene match: 2. The DNA for the CDR3 is TGTGCCAGCAGCCGGGACAGGGGGCCTGAAAAACTGTTTTTT. Its protein is CASSRDRGPEKLFF.

The V and J genes are TRBV18 and TRBJ1-2, with D unresolved. The CDR3 contains 13 residues. In germline, CDR1 is KGHSH, CDR2 LQKENI. Trimming removed 5 bases at V and 8 bases at J, with 15 bases between. The CDR3 sequence: CASSSDTRGGYTF. CDR3 in DNA: TGTGCCAGCTCATCCGACACCCGTGGCGGCTACACCTTC.

The rearrangement uses TRBV6-2 or TRBV6-3 and TRBJ1-3; no definite D call. V was clipped by 2 bases and J by 0 bases, with 8 bases between them. This CDR3 spans 15 amino acids. CDR1 and CDR2 from the germline V gene are MNHEY and SVGEGT. The CDR3 loop is CASSYGGISGNTIYF. CDR3 nucleotides: TGTGCCAGCAGTTACGGAGGGATCTCTGGAAACACCATATATTTT.

The chain joins TRBV5-4 to TRBJ1-1, with D possibly being TRBD1 (5 bases). CDR1 SGHNT and CDR2 YYREEE come from the germline V gene (reference sequence). Trimming shortened V by 4 bases and J by 4 bases, and 20 bases separated the two germline ends. The CDR3 runs 16 residues. The CDR3 region is CASSRPGIGSATEAFF. The CDR3 coding sequence is TGTGCCAGCAGCAGACCAGGGATCGGGAGTGCCACTGAAGCTTTCTTT.

This chain joins TRBV6-5 and TRBJ1-1, with TRBD1 identical over 8 bases. Germline V gives CDR1 MNHEY, CDR2 SVGAGI. CDR3 length equals 16 residues. V shed 0 bases and J 5 bases; nucleotides not matched to a gene: 8. The CDR3 spells CASSYSGQALRTEAFF. In DNA form, the CDR3 reads TGTGCCAGCAGTTACTCGGGACAGGCTTTAAGGACTGAAGCTTTCTTT.

The chain uses TRBV13 and TRBJ1-1; TRBD1 matches 8 bases. The V segment lost 5 bases and the J segment 6 bases; nucleotides outside the gene matches: 5. Germline V CDR1 and CDR2: PRHDT, FYEKMQ (reference sequence). The CDR3 is 13 residues long. In DNA form, the CDR3 reads TGTGCCAGCAGCCCCGGACAGGGTGCTGAAGCTTTCTTT. The encoded protein is CASSPGQGAEAFF.

This clone occurred a few times. V gene TRBV27 combines with J gene TRBJ1-6; D might be TRBD1 (5 bases). The V and J ends lost 2 bases and 10 bases respectively, with 18 bases between them. Per germline, CDR1 MNHEY and CDR2 SMNVEV (reference sequence). This CDR3 region has 16 residues. CDR3 amino acids: CASSLGGTLLGSPLHF. The CDR3 DNA follows: TGTGCCAGCAGTTTAGGCGGGACCCTCTTGGGATCACCCCTCCACTTT.

Details on this clone: Other nucleotide sequences in the sample specify the same CDR3. The CDR3 loop reads CASSLVRRNEQYF. As DNA, the CDR3 is TGTGCCAGCAGCTTAGTTAGGCGGAACGAGCAGTACTTC. The chain employs TRBV7-2 and TRBJ2-7; D gene unclear. Trimming pared 1 base from V and 5 bases from J, leaving 9 bases between. Germline loops: CDR1 SGHTA, CDR2 FQGNSA. CDR3 length: 13 residues.

The chain uses TRBV27 and TRBJ1-5; 11 nucleotides align to TRBD1. This CDR3 region has 16 residues. The junction had 4 bases not matched to a gene; V was cut back by 3 bases and J by 3 bases. Germline CDR1 reads MNHEY; CDR2 reads SMNVEV (reference sequence). CDR3 bases: TGTGCCAGCAGTTTTCTCGGACAGGGGGCCAATCAGCCCCAGCATTTT. Its translation: CASSFLGQGANQPQHF.

This chain links TRBV10-3 with TRBJ1-1; the D gene is possibly TRBD1 (5 bases). CDR1 ENHRY and CDR2 SYGVKD come from the germline V gene. V gave up 6 bases and J gave up 2 bases, with 10 bases separating them. The CDR3 totals 13 residues. CDR3 DNA sequence: TGTGCCATCAGGGGTGACAGCAACACTGAAGCTTTCTTT. Encoded protein: CAIRGDSNTEAFF.

This clone was observed a single time. The J gene is TRBJ2-5, the V gene TRBV3-1 (or the pseudogene TRBV3-2); maybe TRBD2 (7 bases). The CDR3 runs 15 residues. V dropped 3 bases and J dropped 1 base, with 12 bases sitting between them. Germline V gene sequence: CDR1 LGHDT, CDR2 YNNKEL (reference sequence). CDR3 DNA sequence: TGTGCCAGCAGCCAGGGGGGGGCCCGCCAAGAGACCCAGTACTTC. It translates to CASSQGGARQETQYF.

The chain has TRBV5-1 and TRBJ2-5, with TRBD2 matching 8 bases. The CDR3 is 13 residues long. With 4 bases clipped from V and 4 bases from J, the junction kept 3 bases outside the gene matches. Germline V gene sequence: CDR1 SGHRS, CDR2 YFSETQ. DNA for the CDR3: TGCGCCAGCAGCAAAGGACTAGCAGAGACCCAGTACTTC. Encoded protein: CASSKGLAETQYF.

The V gene is TRBV7-9, the J gene TRBJ1-2; possibly TRBD1 for D (6 bases). Per germline, CDR1 SEHNR and CDR2 FQNEAQ (reference sequence). The V and J ends lost 5 bases and 0 bases respectively, with 13 bases between them. The CDR3 loop spans 15 amino acids. The CDR3 loop is CASSRGQTSNYGYTF. The CDR3 nucleotides are TGTGCCAGCAGCCGCGGACAGACCTCTAACTATGGCTACACCTTC.

The V and J genes are TRBV10-1 and TRBJ2-7; no clear D. V lost 0 bases, J lost 6 bases, and 9 bases lay in between. Germline V gene lookup returns CDR1 WNHNN and CDR2 SYGVQD (reference sequence). CDR3 length equals 13 residues. The CDR3 is CASSESARAEQYF. CDR3 in DNA: TGCGCCAGCAGTGAGTCCGCACGCGCCGAGCAGTACTTC.